The 24 T cell receptor beta chains given below trace back to one sample, sequenced in a study of cytomegalovirus exposure and HLA in healthy donors. The PCR used 60 Vbeta and 13 Jbeta primers. Sequenced by immunoSEQ multiplex PCR; TCRdb stores in-frame clones only, minus some. Among under 70,000 clones, 55% to 80% were seen once, and the ten largest hold just over 2%. The material sequenced was PBMCs. The source of these receptors is a woman younger than 45 in good health and CMV-seronegative.

This clone was detected only a few times. The chain combines TRBV7-7 with TRBJ1-1; D is uncertain. The CDR3 is 13 residues long. Trimming left V 1 base short and J 2 bases short, with 5 bases between. Germline V gene data show CDR1 as SSHAT and CDR2 as FNYEAQ (reference sequence). CDR3 protein: CASSLDSNTEAFF. DNA for the CDR3: TGTGCCAGCAGCTTAGACAGTAACACTGAAGCTTTCTTT.

The chain couples TRBV30 to TRBJ1-2; TRBD1 matches at 7 bases. The CDR3 runs 15 residues. The trim removed 0 bases at V and 4 bases at J, leaving 8 bases unmatched. Germline assignment: CDR1 GTSNPN and CDR2 SVGIG (reference sequence). Written as DNA, the CDR3 is TGTGCCTGGAGTGTACGAAGGGGGCACGGCTATGGCTACACCTTC. Translated: CAWSVRRGHGYGYTF.

CDR3 sequence: CASTGSMNTEAFF. The CDR3 DNA sequence: TGTGCCAGCACAGGCAGCATGAACACTGAAGCTTTCTTT. The chain has TRBV2 and TRBJ1-1, with no clear D. From germline, CDR1 is SNHLY and CDR2 FYNNEI. The V end lost 7 bases, the J end lost 0 bases, and 9 bases lay between the germline ends. The CDR3 runs 13 residues.

The chain has TRBV28 and TRBJ1-5; 9 nucleotides align to TRBD1. The CDR3 extends over 18 amino acids. The germline CDR1 and CDR2 sequences are MDHEN and SYDVKM. Trimming removed 2 bases from V and 2 bases from J; junction bases left unmatched: 10. The CDR3 DNA reads as TGTGCCAGCAGTTTAGGAAGGACAGGGGCATTGCGCAATCAGCCCCAGCATTTT. Amino acids: CASSLGRTGALRNQPQHF.

This clone has more than one count but fewer than ten. The chain links TRBV2 to TRBJ2-5; possible D gene TRBD2, 7 bases. The CDR3 totals 14 residues. The germline V gene encodes CDR1 SNHLY and CDR2 FYNNEI. V lost 5 bases and J 4 bases, leaving 14 bases between the germline ends. Here the CDR3 reads CASSSSRGPETQYF. The CDR3 region has the DNA TGTGCCAGCAGTAGTTCGCGGGGGCCAGAGACCCAGTACTTC. Full variable domain (rest looked up from reference TRBV2 and TRBJ2-5): EPEVTQTPSHQVTQMGQEVILRCVPISNHLYFYWYRQILGQKVEFLVSFYNNEISEKSEIFDDQFSVERPDGSNFTLKIRSTKLEDSAMYFCASSSSRGPETQYFGPGTRLLVL.

The chain has TRBV9 and TRBJ2-2; 8 nucleotides agree with TRBD1. The germline gives CDR1 SGDLS, CDR2 YYNGEE. The CDR3 contains 16 residues. The J segment lost 7 bases and the V segment lost 1 base, leaving 9 bases of the junction unmatched. In nucleotides, the CDR3 is TGTGCCAGCAGCGTATTTACGACAGGGGATATCGGGGAGCTGTTTTTT. This codes for CASSVFTTGDIGELFF.

The V call is TRBV11-3, the J call TRBJ2-5; perhaps TRBD1 as D (5 bases). CDR1 and CDR2 (germline): SGHNT, YENEEA. The CDR3 loop spans 16 amino acids. With 0 bases removed from V and 2 bases from J, the gap between germline ends came to 13 bases. For the CDR3, the DNA is TGTGCCAGCAGCTTAGAAACAGGAACGCCTCAAGAGACCCAGTACTTC. It yields the protein CASSLETGTPQETQYF.

The V call is TRBV7-7, the J call TRBJ2-5; D gene ambiguous. V was cut by 1 base and J by 2 bases, with 5 bases left in between. This CDR3 has 13 amino acids. The V gene's germline CDR1 is SSHAT and CDR2 FNYEAQ (reference sequence). Here the CDR3 reads CASSLDSQETQYF. Written as DNA, the CDR3 is TGTGCCAGCAGCTTAGACAGTCAAGAGACCCAGTACTTC.

In its sample, this clone was seen a few times. The chain recombines TRBV2 with TRBJ2-1, with 7 bases identical to TRBD2. Unmatched junction bases numbered 4, after V lost 3 bases and J lost 8 bases. Germline-derived CDR1 and CDR2 are SNHLY and FYNNEI. The CDR3 runs 13 residues. For the CDR3, the DNA is TGTGCCAGCAGTGATTTACTAGCGCATGAGCAGTTCTTC. Protein sequence: CASSDLLAHEQFF.

The chain uses TRBV5-1 and TRBJ2-5; 7 bases match TRBD2. V was clipped by 4 bases and J by 9 bases; unmatched bases: 12. Germline CDR1 is SGHRS and CDR2 is YFSETQ. The CDR3 contains 14 residues. The chain's CDR3 is CASSKAGLPVPQYF. The CDR3 nucleotides are TGCGCCAGCAGCAAAGCGGGACTGCCAGTACCCCAGTACTTC.

The chain is built from TRBV5-1 and TRBJ2-1; 10 nucleotides match TRBD2. The CDR3 runs 17 residues. Germline CDR1 is SGHRS and CDR2 is YFSETQ. With 0 bases clipped from V and 4 bases from J, the junction kept 7 bases outside the gene matches. CDR3 nucleotide sequence: TGCGCCAGCAGCTTGGAAGCGGGGGGGCTTGGATACAATGAGCAGTTCTTC. Translating it yields CASSLEAGGLGYNEQFF.

The table lists this clone with a few counts. The chain couples TRBV7-9 to TRBJ1-6; no reliable D call. CDR1 and CDR2 from the germline V gene are SEHNR and FQNEAQ (reference sequence). The CDR3 length is 14 residues. The ends were cut back, 4 bases at V and 3 bases at J, with 7 bases in the middle. The CDR3 protein is CASSSGGYNSPLHF. DNA for the CDR3: TGTGCCAGCAGCTCAGGAGGCTATAATTCACCCCTCCACTTT.

This clone was counted a single time. CDR3 sequence reads: CASSVGAVYEQYF. Here the CDR3 DNA reads TGTGCCAGCAGCGTGGGGGCAGTCTACGAGCAGTACTTC. This chain links TRBV7-3 with TRBJ2-7; a weak D match, TRBD1 (6 bases). CDR1 and CDR2 (germline): SGHTA, FQGTGA. V lost 5 bases to trimming and J lost 3 bases, with 11 bases between them. The CDR3 spans 13 residues. The full variable domain, rest sourced from reference TRBV7-3 and TRBJ2-7, is GAGVSQTPSNKVTEKGKYVELRCDPISGHTALYWYRQSLGQGPEFLIYFQGTGAADDSGLPNDRFFAVRPEGSVSTLKIQRTERGDSAVYLCASSVGAVYEQYFGPGTRLTVT.

The chain combines TRBV4-1 with TRBJ2-3, with 10 nucleotides matching TRBD2. V was pared by 6 bases and J by 5 bases, with 5 bases of the junction left unmatched. The CDR3 totals 14 residues. Germline CDR1 MGHRA, CDR2 YSYEKL. As DNA, the CDR3 is TGCGCCAGCAGAGCGGGGGGGGGCGGAGATACGCAGTATTTT. Protein: CASRAGGGGDTQYF.

The CDR3 DNA reads as TGTGCCAGCTCATCGACTAGCGGGGGCTACAATGAGCAGTTCTTC. This translates into CASSSTSGGYNEQFF. This chain links TRBV18 with TRBJ2-1; 12 bases agree with TRBD2. The CDR3 contains 15 residues. Unmatched junction bases numbered 2, after V lost 5 bases and J lost 3 bases. CDR1 is KGHSH, CDR2 LQKENI, per germline.

V is TRBV28 and J is TRBJ2-7; 10 bases line up with TRBD1. Losses at the gene ends were 5 bases for V and 0 bases for J; bases not matched to a gene: 10. The germline V gene has CDR1 MDHEN and CDR2 SYDVKM. This CDR3 spans 17 amino acids. The CDR3 DNA reads as TGTGCCAGCAGTCCGACAGGGGGCCCCCTGTTCTCCTACGAGCAGTACTTC. This translates into CASSPTGGPLFSYEQYF.

The V and J genes are TRBV4-2 and TRBJ1-3; no definite D call. This CDR3 spans 16 amino acids. Per germline, CDR1 LGHNA and CDR2 YNFKEQ. V lost 0 bases to trimming and J lost 1 base, with 10 bases between them. CDR3 loop: CASSQDPYSSGNTIYF. As DNA, the CDR3 is TGTGCCAGCAGCCAAGATCCGTACAGTTCTGGAAACACCATATATTTT.

The rearrangement uses TRBV30 and TRBJ1-5; D unresolved. The CDR3 extends over 15 amino acids. V lost 2 bases and J 6 bases, leaving 17 bases between the germline ends. CDR1 and CDR2 from the germline V gene are GTSNPN and SVGIG (reference sequence). CDR3 DNA: TGTGCCTGGAGTAAGGGAGCCCAGCTCGGTCAGCCCCAGCATTTT. Its protein is CAWSKGAQLGQPQHF.

V gene TRBV5-5 combines with J gene TRBJ2-2; a possible D gene is TRBD1 (5 bases). The CDR3 is 16 residues long. V gave up 4 bases and J gave up 2 bases, with 15 bases separating them. Germline V CDR1 and CDR2: SGHKS, YYEKEE (reference sequence). The CDR3 bases are TGTGCCAGCAGCCGAGAGTGGACAACCAACACCGGGGAGCTGTTTTTT. This sequence encodes CASSREWTTNTGELFF.

The chain carries TRBV7-9 and TRBJ2-3; D is perhaps TRBD2 (5 bases). The V end was cut by 5 bases, the J end by 2 bases, with 14 bases between. The CDR3 runs to 15 residues. Germline loops: CDR1 SEHNR, CDR2 FQNEAQ (reference sequence). CDR3 nucleotides: TGTGCCAGCAGCGACGGAGGTGCTTACACAGATACGCAGTATTTT. Its protein product is CASSDGGAYTDTQYF.

The chain uses TRBV28 and TRBJ2-1; D is ambiguous. V gave up 2 bases and J gave up 7 bases, with 9 bases separating them. Germline lookup yields CDR1 MDHEN and CDR2 SYDVKM. The CDR3 is made up of 13 amino acids. The CDR3 nucleotides read TGTGCCAGCAGTTTAGATTGGCAGAATGAGCAGTTCTTC. Its translation is CASSLDWQNEQFF.

This clone was seen a handful of times. An end of the junction differs from the germline gene, which may be a read error. V gene TRBV7-9 combines with J gene TRBJ2-2; 8 nucleotides line up with TRBD2. Germline CDR1 is SEHNR and CDR2 is FQNEAQ (reference sequence). This CDR3 has 16 residues. The CDR3 loop is CSSSLNRGGDTGELFF. CDR3 DNA sequence: TGTTCCAGCAGCCTAAACCGGGGGGGGGACACCGGGGAGCTGTTTTTT.

V gene TRBV5-4 combines with J gene TRBJ2-6; 9 bases align to TRBD1. V dropped 2 bases and J dropped 2; count of bases not matched to a gene: 14. Germline values: CDR1 SGHNT, CDR2 YYREEE (reference sequence). The CDR3 extends over 20 amino acids. This chain's CDR3 is CASSFPDRGLLVPGANVLTF. The CDR3 nucleotides read TGTGCCAGCAGCTTTCCAGACAGGGGGTTGTTAGTCCCTGGGGCCAACGTCCTGACTTTC.

This sequence joins TRBV11-2 and TRBJ2-7, with D perhaps matching TRBD2 (7 bases). The CDR3 extends over 16 amino acids. CDR1 is SGHAT, CDR2 FQNNGV, per germline. V was clipped by 5 bases and J by 2 bases, with 19 bases between them. DNA for the CDR3: TGTGCCAGCAGCCCGATAAACAGGGAGGGGACCTACGAGCAGTACTTC. Its protein is CASSPINREGTYEQYF. Full variable domain (remainder filled in from reference TRBV11-2 and TRBJ2-7): EAGVAQSPRYKIIEKRQSVAFWCNPISGHATLYWYQQILGQGPKLLIQFQNNGVVDDSQLPKDRFSAERLKGVDSTLKIQPAKLEDSAVYLCASSPINREGTYEQYFGPGTRLTVT.